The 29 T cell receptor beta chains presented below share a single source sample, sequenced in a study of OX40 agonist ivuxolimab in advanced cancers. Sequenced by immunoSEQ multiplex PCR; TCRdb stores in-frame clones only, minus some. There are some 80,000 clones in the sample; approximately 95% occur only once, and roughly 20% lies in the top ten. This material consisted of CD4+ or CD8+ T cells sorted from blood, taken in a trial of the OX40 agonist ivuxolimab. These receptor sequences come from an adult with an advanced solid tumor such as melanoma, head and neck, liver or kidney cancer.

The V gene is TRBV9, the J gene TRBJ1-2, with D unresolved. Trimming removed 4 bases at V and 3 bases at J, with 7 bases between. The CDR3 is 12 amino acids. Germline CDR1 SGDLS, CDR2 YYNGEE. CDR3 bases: TGTGCCAGCAGCTTGACCGACTATGGCTACACCTTC. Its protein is CASSLTDYGYTF.

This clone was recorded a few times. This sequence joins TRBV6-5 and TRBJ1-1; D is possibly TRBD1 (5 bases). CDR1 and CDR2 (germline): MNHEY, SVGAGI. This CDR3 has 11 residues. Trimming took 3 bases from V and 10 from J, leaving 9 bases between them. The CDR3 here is CASSYAGGAFF. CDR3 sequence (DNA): TGTGCCAGCAGTTATGCTGGGGGAGCTTTCTTT.

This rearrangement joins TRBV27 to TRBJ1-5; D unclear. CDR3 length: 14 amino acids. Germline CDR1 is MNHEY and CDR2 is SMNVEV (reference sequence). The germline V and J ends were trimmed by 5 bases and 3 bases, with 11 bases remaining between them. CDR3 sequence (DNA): TGTGCCAGCAGTCCGTTCAGCACCAATCAGCCCCAGCATTTT. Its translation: CASSPFSTNQPQHF.

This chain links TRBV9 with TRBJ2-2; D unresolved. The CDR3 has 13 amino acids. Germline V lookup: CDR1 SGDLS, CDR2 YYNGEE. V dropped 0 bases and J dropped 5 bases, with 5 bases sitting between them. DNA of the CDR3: TGTGCCAGCAGCGTAGGGGGAACCGGGGAGCTGTTTTTT. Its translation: CASSVGGTGELFF.

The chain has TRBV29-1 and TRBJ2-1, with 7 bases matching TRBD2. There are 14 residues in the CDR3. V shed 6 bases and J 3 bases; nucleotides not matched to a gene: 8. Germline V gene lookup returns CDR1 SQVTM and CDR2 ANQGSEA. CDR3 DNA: TGCAGCGTGTCCGCGGGAGTCGGCTACAATGAGCAGTTCTTC. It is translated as CSVSAGVGYNEQFF.

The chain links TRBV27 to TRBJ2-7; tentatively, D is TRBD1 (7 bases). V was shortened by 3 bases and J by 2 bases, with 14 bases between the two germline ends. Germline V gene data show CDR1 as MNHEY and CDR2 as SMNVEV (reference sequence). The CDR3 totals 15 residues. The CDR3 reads CASSFGPGGTYEQYF. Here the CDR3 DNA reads TGTGCCAGCAGTTTTGGGCCAGGGGGGACCTACGAGCAGTACTTC.

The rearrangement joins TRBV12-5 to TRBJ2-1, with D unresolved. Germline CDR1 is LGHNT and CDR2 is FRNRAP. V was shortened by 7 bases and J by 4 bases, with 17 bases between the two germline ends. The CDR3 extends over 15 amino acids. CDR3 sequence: CASAPPGLRYNEQFF. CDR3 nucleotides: TGTGCTAGTGCCCCTCCCGGCCTCCGTTACAATGAGCAGTTCTTC.

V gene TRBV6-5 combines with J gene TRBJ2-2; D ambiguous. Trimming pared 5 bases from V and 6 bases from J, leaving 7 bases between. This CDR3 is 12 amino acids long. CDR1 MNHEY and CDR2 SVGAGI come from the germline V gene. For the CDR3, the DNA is TGTGCCAGCAGTGGGGTGGCCGGGGAGCTGTTTTTT. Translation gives CASSGVAGELFF.

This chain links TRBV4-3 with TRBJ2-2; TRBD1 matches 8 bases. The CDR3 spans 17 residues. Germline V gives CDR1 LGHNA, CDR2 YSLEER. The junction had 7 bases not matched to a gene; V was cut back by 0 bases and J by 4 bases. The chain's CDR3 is CASSQDVQGAGTGELFF. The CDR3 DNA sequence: TGCGCCAGCAGCCAAGATGTCCAGGGGGCTGGCACCGGGGAGCTGTTTTTT.

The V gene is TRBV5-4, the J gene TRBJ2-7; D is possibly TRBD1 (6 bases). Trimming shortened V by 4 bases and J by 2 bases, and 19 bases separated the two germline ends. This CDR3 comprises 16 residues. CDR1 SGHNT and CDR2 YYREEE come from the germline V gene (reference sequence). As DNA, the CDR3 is TGTGCCAGCAGCCATCCAGAGACAGGCGATCCCTACGAGCAGTACTTC. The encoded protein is CASSHPETGDPYEQYF.

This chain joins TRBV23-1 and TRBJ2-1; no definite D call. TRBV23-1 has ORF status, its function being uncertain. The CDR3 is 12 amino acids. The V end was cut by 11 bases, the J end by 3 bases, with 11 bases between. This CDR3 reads CAWYSLYNEQFF. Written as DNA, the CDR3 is TGCGCCTGGTACAGTCTCTACAATGAGCAGTTCTTC.

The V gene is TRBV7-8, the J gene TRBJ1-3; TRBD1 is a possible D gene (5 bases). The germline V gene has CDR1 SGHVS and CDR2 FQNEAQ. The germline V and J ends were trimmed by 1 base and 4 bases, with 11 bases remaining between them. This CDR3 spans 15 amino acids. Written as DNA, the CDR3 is TGTGCCAGCAGCTTAGGGGCGGGGCCCGGAAACACCATATATTTT. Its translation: CASSLGAGPGNTIYF.

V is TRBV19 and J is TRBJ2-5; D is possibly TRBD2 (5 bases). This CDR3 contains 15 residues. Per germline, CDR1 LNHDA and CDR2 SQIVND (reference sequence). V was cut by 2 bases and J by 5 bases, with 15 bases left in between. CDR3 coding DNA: TGTGCCAGTAGTATAATTGGCGGGTGGAAGGAGACCCAGTACTTC. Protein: CASSIIGGWKETQYF.

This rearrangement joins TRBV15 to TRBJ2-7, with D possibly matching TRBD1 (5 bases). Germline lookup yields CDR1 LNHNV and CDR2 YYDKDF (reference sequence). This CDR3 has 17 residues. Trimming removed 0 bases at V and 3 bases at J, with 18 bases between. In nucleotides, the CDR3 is TGTGCCACCAGCAGAGATCGGAGTAGGGTAGGGGTCTACGAGCAGTACTTC. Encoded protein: CATSRDRSRVGVYEQYF.

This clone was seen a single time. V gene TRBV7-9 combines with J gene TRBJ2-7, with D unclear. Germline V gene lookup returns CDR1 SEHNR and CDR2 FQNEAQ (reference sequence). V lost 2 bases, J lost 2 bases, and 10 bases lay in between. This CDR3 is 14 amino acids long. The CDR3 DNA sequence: TGTGCCAGCAGCTTACGCGAGGACCCCTACGAGCAGTACTTC. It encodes CASSLREDPYEQYF.

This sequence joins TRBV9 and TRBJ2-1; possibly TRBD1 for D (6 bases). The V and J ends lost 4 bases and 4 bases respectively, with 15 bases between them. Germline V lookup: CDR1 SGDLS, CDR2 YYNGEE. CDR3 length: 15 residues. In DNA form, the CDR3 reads TGTGCCAGCAGCCCCCGGACAGACCTTTACAATGAGCAGTTCTTC. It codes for CASSPRTDLYNEQFF.

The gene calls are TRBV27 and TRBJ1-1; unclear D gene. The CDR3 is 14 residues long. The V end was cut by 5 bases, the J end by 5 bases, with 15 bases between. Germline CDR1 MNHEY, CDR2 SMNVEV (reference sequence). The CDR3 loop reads CASSPGVARTEAFF. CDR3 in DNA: TGTGCCAGCAGTCCTGGAGTCGCAAGGACTGAAGCTTTCTTT.

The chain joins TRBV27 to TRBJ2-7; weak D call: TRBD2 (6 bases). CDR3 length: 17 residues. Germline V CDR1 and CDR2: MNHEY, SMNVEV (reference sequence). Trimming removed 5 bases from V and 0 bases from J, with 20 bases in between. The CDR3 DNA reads TGTGCCAGCAGTGCTAGGGCAGCTGGAGGGGTCTCCTACGAGCAGTACTTC. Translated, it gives CASSARAAGGVSYEQYF.

The CDR3 protein is CASSWPELAGIYNEQFF. CDR3 in DNA: TGCGCCAGCAGCTGGCCCGAGCTAGCGGGTATCTACAATGAGCAGTTCTTC. The V and J genes are TRBV5-1 and TRBJ2-1; 8 bases fit TRBD2. The length of the CDR3 is 17 residues. CDR1 is SGHRS and CDR2 is YFSETQ in the germline V gene. Trimming cost V 3 bases and J 3 bases; bases outside gene matches: 11.

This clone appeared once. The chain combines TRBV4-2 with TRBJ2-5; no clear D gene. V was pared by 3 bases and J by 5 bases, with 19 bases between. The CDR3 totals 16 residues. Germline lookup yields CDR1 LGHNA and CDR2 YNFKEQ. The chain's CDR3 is CASSHAPKLMGETQYF. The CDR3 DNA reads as TGTGCCAGCAGCCACGCCCCCAAACTCATGGGGGAGACCCAGTACTTC.

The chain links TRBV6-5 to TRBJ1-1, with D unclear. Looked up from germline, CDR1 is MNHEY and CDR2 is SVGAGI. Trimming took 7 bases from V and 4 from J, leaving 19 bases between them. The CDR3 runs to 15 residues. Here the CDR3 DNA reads TGTGCCAGCACCGAAGGTAGAAATATGGGCACTGAAGCTTTCTTT. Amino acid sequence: CASTEGRNMGTEAFF.

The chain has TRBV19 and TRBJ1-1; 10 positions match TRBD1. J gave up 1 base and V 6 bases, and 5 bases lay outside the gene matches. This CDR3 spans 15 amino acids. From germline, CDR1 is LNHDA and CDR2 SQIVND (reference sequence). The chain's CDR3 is CASRVTGGGNTEAFF. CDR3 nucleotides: TGTGCCAGTAGGGTGACAGGGGGCGGGAACACTGAAGCTTTCTTT.

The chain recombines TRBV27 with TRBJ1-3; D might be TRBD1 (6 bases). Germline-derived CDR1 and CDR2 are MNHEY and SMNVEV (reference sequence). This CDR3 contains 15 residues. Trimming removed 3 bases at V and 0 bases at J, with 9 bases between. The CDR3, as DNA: TGTGCCAGCAGTTTTACAGGGAGCTCTGGAAACACCATATATTTT. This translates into CASSFTGSSGNTIYF.

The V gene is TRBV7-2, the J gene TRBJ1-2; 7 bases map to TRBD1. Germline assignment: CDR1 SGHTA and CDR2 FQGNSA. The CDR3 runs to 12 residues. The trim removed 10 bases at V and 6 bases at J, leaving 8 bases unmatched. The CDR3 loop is CAIPSGGNGYTF. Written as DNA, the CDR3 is TGTGCCATCCCGTCAGGGGGAAATGGCTACACCTTC.

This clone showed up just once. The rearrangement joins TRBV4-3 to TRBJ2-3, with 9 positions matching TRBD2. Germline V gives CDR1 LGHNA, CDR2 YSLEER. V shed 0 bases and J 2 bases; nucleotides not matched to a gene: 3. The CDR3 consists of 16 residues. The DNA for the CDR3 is TGCGCCAGCAGCCAAGAGCCTAGCGGGAACACAGATACGCAGTATTTT. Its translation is CASSQEPSGNTDTQYF.

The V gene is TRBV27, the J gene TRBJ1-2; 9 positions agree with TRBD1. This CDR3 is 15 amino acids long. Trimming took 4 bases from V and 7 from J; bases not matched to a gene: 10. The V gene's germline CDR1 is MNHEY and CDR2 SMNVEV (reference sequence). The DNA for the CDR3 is TGTGCCAGCAGTTCAATTCCGGGACAGGGAAGTGGCTACACCTTC. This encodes CASSSIPGQGSGYTF.

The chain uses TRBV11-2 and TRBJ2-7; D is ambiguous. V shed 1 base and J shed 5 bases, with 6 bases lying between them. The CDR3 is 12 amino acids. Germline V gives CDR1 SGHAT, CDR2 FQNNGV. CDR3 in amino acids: CASSLGNHEQYF. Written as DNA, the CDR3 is TGTGCCAGCAGCTTAGGCAACCACGAGCAGTACTTC.

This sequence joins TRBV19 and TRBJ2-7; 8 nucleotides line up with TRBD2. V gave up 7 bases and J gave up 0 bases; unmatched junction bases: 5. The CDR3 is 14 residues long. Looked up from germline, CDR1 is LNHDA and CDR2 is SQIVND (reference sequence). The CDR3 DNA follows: TGTGCCAGTAACCCTAGCGGGCCCTCCTACGAGCAGTACTTC. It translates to CASNPSGPSYEQYF.

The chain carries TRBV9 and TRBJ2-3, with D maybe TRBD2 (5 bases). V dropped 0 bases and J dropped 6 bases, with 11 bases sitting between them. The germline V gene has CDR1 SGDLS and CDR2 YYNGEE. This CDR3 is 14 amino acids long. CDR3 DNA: TGTGCCAGCAGCGTAGGAGGGCCGGGGGATACGCAGTATTTT. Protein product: CASSVGGPGDTQYF.